This T cell receptor beta chain was recorded in a study of blood T cell repertoires in COVID-19. Assay: immunoSEQ multiplex PCR; the TCRdb copy retains only in-frame clones and omits some. The table shows about 180,000 clones, with roughly 87% occurring only once. The sample was peripheral blood. This TCR came from an older woman with acute or convalescent COVID-19.

The CDR3 nucleotides are TGCAGTGCAGAGAGAGCAGATACGCAGTATTTT. This translates into CSAERADTQYF. This chain joins TRBV20-1 and TRBJ2-3; no firm D call. Deletions cut 6 bases from V and 4 bases from J, with 8 bases between. CDR3 length: 11 residues. The germline CDR1 and CDR2 sequences are DFQATT and SNEGSKA (reference sequence).